This T cell receptor (beta chain) derives from a study of T-cell reconstitution after alpha-beta-depleted transplantation in children. CDR3 length equals 12 residues. Germline values: CDR1 DFQATT, CDR2 SNEGSKA (reference sequence). Preparation of the TCRbeta library used unique molecular identifiers. Via MiXCR, TCRdb re-called the PCR reads, giving one row per CDR3 protein. The sample lists about 610,000 distinct CDR3 sequences; about 11% were seen once. The genes are TRBV20-1 and TRBJ2-7; TRBD1 is a possible D gene (6 bases). The TCR originated in a human donor who donated a stem cell graft to a child with acute myeloid leukemia. Sample: PBMCs from the stem cell graft donor, taken from the stem cell graft. CDR3 nucleotides: TGCAGGTTAAGCCGGGACACCTACGAGCAGTACTTC. This translates into CRLSRDTYEQYF.